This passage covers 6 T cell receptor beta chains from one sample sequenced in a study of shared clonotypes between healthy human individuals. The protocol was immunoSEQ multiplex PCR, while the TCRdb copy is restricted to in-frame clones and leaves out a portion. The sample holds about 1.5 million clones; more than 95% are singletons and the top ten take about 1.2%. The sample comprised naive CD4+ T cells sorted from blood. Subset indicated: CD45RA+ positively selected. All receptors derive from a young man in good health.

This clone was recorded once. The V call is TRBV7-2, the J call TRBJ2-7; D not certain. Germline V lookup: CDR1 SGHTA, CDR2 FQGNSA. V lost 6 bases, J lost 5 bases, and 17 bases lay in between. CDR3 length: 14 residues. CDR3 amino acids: CASSLDGSLDEQYF. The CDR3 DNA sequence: TGTGCCAGCAGTTTGGACGGCTCATTGGACGAGCAGTACTTC.

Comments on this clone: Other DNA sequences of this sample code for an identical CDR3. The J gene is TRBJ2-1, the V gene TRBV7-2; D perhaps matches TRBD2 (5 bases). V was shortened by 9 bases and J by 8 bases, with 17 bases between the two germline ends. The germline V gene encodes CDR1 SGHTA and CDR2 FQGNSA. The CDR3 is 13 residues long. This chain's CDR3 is CASRIPSSDEQFF. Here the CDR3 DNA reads TGTGCCAGTAGAATTCCTAGCTCCGATGAGCAGTTCTTC.

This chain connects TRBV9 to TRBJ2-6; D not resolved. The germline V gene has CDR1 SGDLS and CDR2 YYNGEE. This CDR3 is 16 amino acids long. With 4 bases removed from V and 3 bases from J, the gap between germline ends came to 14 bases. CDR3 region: CASSTLPGGGANVLTF. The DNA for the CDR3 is TGTGCCAGCAGCACTCTGCCGGGTGGTGGGGCCAACGTCCTGACTTTC.

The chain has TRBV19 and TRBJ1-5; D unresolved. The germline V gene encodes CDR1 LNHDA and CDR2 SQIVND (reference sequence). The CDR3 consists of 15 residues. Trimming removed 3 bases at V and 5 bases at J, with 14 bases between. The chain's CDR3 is CASSITWRGDQPQHF. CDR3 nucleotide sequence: TGTGCCAGTAGTATTACCTGGCGTGGGGATCAGCCCCAGCATTTT.

CDR3 bases: TGTGCCAGCCAAAACACCGGGGAGCTGTTTTTT. Its protein product is CASQNTGELFF. The V gene is TRBV28, the J gene TRBJ2-2; D is unresolved. V was pared by 8 bases and J by 2 bases, with 3 bases between. CDR3 length: 11 residues. The germline V gene has CDR1 MDHEN and CDR2 SYDVKM.

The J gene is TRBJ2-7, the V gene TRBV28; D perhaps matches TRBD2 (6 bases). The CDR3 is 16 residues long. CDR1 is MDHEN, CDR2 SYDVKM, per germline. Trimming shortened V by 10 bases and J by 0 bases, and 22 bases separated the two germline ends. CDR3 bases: TGTGCCACCTACTCCCCGGGACTCCGTTTCTCCTACGAGCAGTACTTC. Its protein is CATYSPGLRFSYEQYF.